One sample yielded the 8 T cell receptor beta chains listed below, sequenced in a study of blood T cells in healthy people across ages. Sample-barcoded 5' priming and a J-beta primer mix drove a second PCR of roughly 7 to 11 cycles. TCRdb itself ran the 5' RACE reads through MiXCR, one entry per CDR3 protein. The sample gives more than 1 million distinct CDR3 sequences, 45% of which show up once; about 20% is in the top ten. The sample taken for sequencing was blood. These receptors came from a woman aged 55-70 years in good health.

This clonotype occurred once. The V and J genes are TRBV5-1 and TRBJ2-7, with 8 bases aligning to TRBD2. CDR3 length: 18 amino acids. The V gene end was trimmed by 0 bases and the J gene end by 0 bases; junction bases not matched to a gene: 11. CDR1 is SGHRS, CDR2 YFSETQ, per germline. The CDR3 is CASSLARAASGHSYEQYF. The CDR3 DNA reads as TGCGCCAGCAGCTTGGCTAGGGCGGCTAGCGGGCACTCCTACGAGCAGTACTTC. The variable domain in full, with the rest retrieved from reference TRBV5-1 and TRBJ2-7, is KAGVTQTPRYLIKTRGQQVTLSCSPISGHRSVSWYQQTPGQGLQFLFEYFSETQRNKGNFPGRFSGRQFSNSRSEMNVSTLELGDSALYLCASSLARAASGHSYEQYFGPGTRLTVT.

Written as DNA, the CDR3 is TGTGCCAGCACCCCACGGGAGACTTATGAAAAACTGTTTTTT. It codes for CASTPRETYEKLFF. This chain joins TRBV6-6 and TRBJ1-4; no reliable D call. Germline V lookup: CDR1 MNHNY, CDR2 SVGAGI (reference sequence). The CDR3 is 14 residues long. Trimming shortened V by 7 bases and J by 6 bases, and 15 bases separated the two germline ends.

The chain recombines TRBV20-1 with TRBJ2-1; TRBD2 aligns across 9 bases. The V gene end was trimmed by 6 bases and the J gene end by 9 bases; junction bases not matched to a gene: 15. Germline-derived CDR1 and CDR2 are DFQATT and SNEGSKA (reference sequence). The CDR3 length is 15 residues. CDR3 DNA: TGCAGTGCCTCGCCCCCTAGCGGGAAATTAGCTGAGCAGTTCTTC. Translated: CSASPPSGKLAEQFF.

On this clonotype: Its ends do not fully match the called genes, so a read error is possible. The chain is built from TRBV13 and TRBJ2-1; D may be TRBD1 (6 bases). The CDR3 totals 15 residues. Germline CDR1 and CDR2: PRHDT and FYEKMQ (reference sequence). CDR3 loop: CASTLAPDSYNEQFF. Here the CDR3 DNA reads TGTGCCAGCACCTTAGCGCCGGACAGTTACAATGAGCAGTTCTTC.

This clonotype occurred a few times. The V and J genes are TRBV7-9 and TRBJ2-7; D gene uncertain. Germline CDR1 SEHNR, CDR2 FQNEAQ (reference sequence). V was pared by 4 bases and J by 3 bases, with 19 bases between. This CDR3 comprises 16 residues. The CDR3 reads CASSSTYGRRSYEQYF. The CDR3 nucleotides are TGTGCCAGCAGCTCCACGTATGGGCGGAGAAGCTACGAGCAGTACTTC.

The chain couples TRBV6-2 or TRBV6-3 to TRBJ1-2, with D perhaps matching TRBD1 (5 bases). Germline lookup yields CDR1 MNHEY and CDR2 SVGEGT. The CDR3 runs 13 residues. Trimming left V 5 bases short and J 3 bases short, with 10 bases between. The CDR3 sequence: CASSTGDYYGYTF. CDR3 in DNA: TGTGCCAGCAGTACAGGAGACTACTATGGCTACACCTTC.

This clonotype was picked up a small number of times. The chain joins TRBV29-1 to TRBJ2-7; TRBD1 matches 10 bases. Germline trimming cut 5 bases from V and 6 bases from J; bases unmatched to any gene: 13. Germline CDR1 SQVTM, CDR2 ANQGSEA. The CDR3 has 15 residues. CDR3 protein: CSVRGPGQGFPEQYF. CDR3 nucleotide sequence: TGCAGCGTTCGAGGGCCGGGACAGGGGTTCCCCGAGCAGTACTTC.

The table lists this clonotype with a few counts. The chain has TRBV20-1 and TRBJ2-4; D gene ambiguous. Matching the DNA end better, TRBJ2-7 makes the J call doubtful. This CDR3 spans 11 amino acids. Germline CDR1 and CDR2: DFQATT and SNEGSKA (reference sequence). CDR3 sequence: CSARFMGEQYF. CDR3 DNA sequence: TGCAGTGCTAGATTCATGGGCGAGCAGTACTTC.